This TCR beta chain was retrieved from a study of blood T cell repertoires in COVID-19. Study background: The cDNA or gDNA used as material had been derived from T cells, B-cell-depleted T cells, or PBMCs.

Profiled with immunoSEQ multiplex PCR; TCRdb holds only in-frame clones, not every one. The sample lists about 150,000 clones; about four fifths were seen once. Living in 25 or so US areas, the participants were between 18 and 89 years of age. Clinical history reported by participants formed the basis on which cohorts were assigned. The CDR3 sequence is 15 residues long. V shed 5 bases, J shed 3 bases, and the junction held 7 bases outside the gene matches. CDR1 is SGHTA, CDR2 FQGNSA, per germline. V usage is TRBV7-2 and J usage is TRBJ2-5, with 9 bases fitting TRBD2. Sequencing used PBMCs or T cells enriched from blood (not recorded which). This clonotype originated in a woman between 50 and 59 years old with acute COVID-19. The CDR3 coding sequence is TGTGCCAGCAGCCCGAGTGGGACTAGCAAAGAGACCCAGTACTTC. This codes for CASSPSGTSKETQYF.